Listed below are T cell receptor beta chains from one sample, sequenced in a study of long-term antiretroviral therapy in people with HIV. The repertoire was sequenced with immunoSEQ multiplex PCR; TCRdb's copy has only in-frame clones and lacks some. The sample lists 24,000 or so clones; roughly 83% were seen once. The sequencing here drew on unsorted PBMCs, taken around 4.5 years after starting antiretroviral therapy. The receptors stem from a man under 40 with HIV. CDR3s include the opening cysteine and the closing phenylalanine or tryptophan.

>TRBV7-8|TRBJ2-7
CASSLVGQSYEQYF
>TRBV11-2|TRBJ2-1
CASSTSNEQFF
>TRBV7-9|TRBJ2-7
CASSSDSDEWSYEQYF
>TRBV30|TRBJ2-4
CAWSVRADIQYF
>TRBV10-2|TRBJ2-3
CASSEEGWTDTQYF
>TRBV19|TRBJ1-1
CASSIALGQGDTEAFF
>TRBV27|TRBJ1-2
CASSLSGGWDGYTF
>TRBV15|TRBJ2-7
CATSLIRQGGEQYF
>TRBV9|TRBJ2-3
CASSTGIAISDTQYF
>TRBV2|TRBJ2-3
CASSVIEITDTQYF
>TRBV27|TRBJ1-1
CASSTPSMNTEAFF
>TRBV19|TRBJ2-2
CASTEGSWGTGELFF
>TRBV5-8|TRBJ1-4
CASSLAWGYNEKLFF
>TRBV28|TRBJ2-7
CASSLPKDPRGTYEQYF